This T cell receptor beta chain was sequenced for a study of blood T cell repertoires in COVID-19. Study details: In each case, the material was cDNA or gDNA derived from T cells, B-cell-depleted T cells, or PBMCs.

Participants came from fewer than 25 US areas, aged about 18 to 89 years. In Cohort 3, a recovered donor had either two negative PCRs, clearance, or symptom resolution. Study processing details: Researchers report that nucleated cell counts were estimated from reference gene primer amplification. Assay used: immunoSEQ multiplex PCR; TCRdb lists only in-frame clones, some missing. V and J calls and clone size are copied from that table; D and trimming were computed from the DNA. The sample has roughly 250,000 clones, 80% to 90% seen once. The CDR3 is made up of 18 amino acids. The sequencing input was PBMCs or T cells enriched from blood (not recorded which). This TCR came from a woman aged 25-40 years who had recovered from COVID-19. The chain is built from TRBV12-2 and TRBJ2-7; the table's TRBD1 call for D was not verified on the DNA. TRBV12-2 is a documented pseudogene. Here the CDR3 reads CASRLVRQGDHAGHEQYF. The CDR3 coding sequence is TGTGCAAGTCGCTTAGTTCGACAGGGGGACCATGCAGGACACGAGCAGTACTTC.